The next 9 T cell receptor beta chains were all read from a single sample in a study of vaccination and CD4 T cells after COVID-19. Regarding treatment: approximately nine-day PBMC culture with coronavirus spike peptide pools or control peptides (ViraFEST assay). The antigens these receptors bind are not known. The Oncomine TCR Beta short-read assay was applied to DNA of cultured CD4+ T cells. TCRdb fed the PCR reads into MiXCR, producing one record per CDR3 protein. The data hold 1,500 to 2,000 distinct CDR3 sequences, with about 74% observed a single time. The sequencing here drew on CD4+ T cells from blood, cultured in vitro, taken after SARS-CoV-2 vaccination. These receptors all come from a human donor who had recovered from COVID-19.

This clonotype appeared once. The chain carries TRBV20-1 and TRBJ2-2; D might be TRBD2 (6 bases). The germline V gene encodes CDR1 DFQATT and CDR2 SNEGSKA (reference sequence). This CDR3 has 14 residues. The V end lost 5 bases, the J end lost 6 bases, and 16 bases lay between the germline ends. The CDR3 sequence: CSAPSSGGAGELFF. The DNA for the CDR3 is TGCAGTGCTCCCTCGTCGGGCGGGGCCGGGGAGCTGTTTTTT.

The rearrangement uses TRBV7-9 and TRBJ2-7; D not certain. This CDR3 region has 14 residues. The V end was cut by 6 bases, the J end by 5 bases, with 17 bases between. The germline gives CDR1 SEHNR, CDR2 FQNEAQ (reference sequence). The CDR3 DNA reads TGTGCCAGCAGAGAGGACGGCAGCGCCCACGAGCAGTACTTC. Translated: CASREDGSAHEQYF.

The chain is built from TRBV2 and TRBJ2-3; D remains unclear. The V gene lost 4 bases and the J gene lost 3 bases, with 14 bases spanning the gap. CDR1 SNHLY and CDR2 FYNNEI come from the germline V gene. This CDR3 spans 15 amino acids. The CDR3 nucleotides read TGTGCCAGCAGTGGCCTTCGGGCCATAACAGATACGCAGTATTTT. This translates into CASSGLRAITDTQYF.

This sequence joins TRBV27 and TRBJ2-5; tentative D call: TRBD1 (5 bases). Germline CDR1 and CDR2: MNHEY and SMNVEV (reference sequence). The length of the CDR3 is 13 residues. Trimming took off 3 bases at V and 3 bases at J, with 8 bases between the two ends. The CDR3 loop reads CASSFSGKETQYF. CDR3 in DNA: TGTGCCAGCAGTTTCTCAGGGAAAGAGACCCAGTACTTC.

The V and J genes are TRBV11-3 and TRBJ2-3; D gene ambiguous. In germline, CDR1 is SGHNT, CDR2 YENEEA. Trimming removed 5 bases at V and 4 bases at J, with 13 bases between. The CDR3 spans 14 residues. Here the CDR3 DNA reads TGTGCCAGCAGCCCCACCGTGGAATCAGATACGCAGTATTTT. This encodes CASSPTVESDTQYF.

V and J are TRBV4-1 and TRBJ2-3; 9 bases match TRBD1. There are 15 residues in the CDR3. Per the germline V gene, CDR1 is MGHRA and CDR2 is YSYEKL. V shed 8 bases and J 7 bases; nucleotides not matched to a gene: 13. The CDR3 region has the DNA TGCGCCAGCGTCGGACAGGGGCTTACACAGAATACGCAGTATTTT. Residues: CASVGQGLTQNTQYF.

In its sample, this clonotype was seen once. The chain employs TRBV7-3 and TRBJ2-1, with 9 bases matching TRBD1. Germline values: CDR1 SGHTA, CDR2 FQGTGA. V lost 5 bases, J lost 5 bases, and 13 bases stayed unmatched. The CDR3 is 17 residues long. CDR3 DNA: TGTGCCAGCAGCCCAATTGGGACAGGGACCGTCCACAATGAGCAGTTCTTC. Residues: CASSPIGTGTVHNEQFF.

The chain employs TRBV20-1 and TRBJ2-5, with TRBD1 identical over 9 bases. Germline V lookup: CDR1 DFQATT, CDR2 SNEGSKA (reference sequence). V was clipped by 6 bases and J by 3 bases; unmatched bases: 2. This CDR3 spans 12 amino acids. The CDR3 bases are TGCAGTGCCGGGACAGGGAAAGAGACCCAGTACTTC. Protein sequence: CSAGTGKETQYF.

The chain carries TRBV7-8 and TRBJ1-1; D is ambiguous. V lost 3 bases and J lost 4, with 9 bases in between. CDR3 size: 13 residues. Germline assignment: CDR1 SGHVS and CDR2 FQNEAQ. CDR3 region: CASSLERSTEAFF. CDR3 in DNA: TGTGCCAGCAGCTTGGAGAGGAGCACTGAAGCTTTCTTT.